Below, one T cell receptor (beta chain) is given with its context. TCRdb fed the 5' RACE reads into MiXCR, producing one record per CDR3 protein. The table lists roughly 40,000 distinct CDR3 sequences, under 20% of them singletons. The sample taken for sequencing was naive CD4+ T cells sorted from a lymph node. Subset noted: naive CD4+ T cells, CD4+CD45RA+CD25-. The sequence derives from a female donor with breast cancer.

The DNA of the CDR3 is TGTGCCACCAGCAGAGATCCCGGGGGTGCGGATGAGCAGTTCTTC. This sequence encodes CATSRDPGGADEQFF. The rearrangement joins TRBV15 to TRBJ2-1, with TRBD2 as a possible D gene (6 bases). Germline CDR1 reads LNHNV; CDR2 reads YYDKDF (reference sequence). The ends were cut back, 0 bases at V and 8 bases at J, with 14 bases in the middle. This CDR3 spans 15 amino acids.